Described below is a single T cell receptor (beta chain) sequence and its context. The antigen is undetermined. This sample was included in a study of T cells in Graves' hyperthyroidism and ophthalmopathy. Study-wide findings and caveats: Also found in blood were most expanded thyroid clonotypes above 0.001.

The CDR3 regions of TCR beta were amplified from RNA transcripts. Using the HTBI primer set, a first-round RT-PCR was run on the TCR CDR3. TCRdb called the multiplex PCR reads again in MiXCR, with one record for every CDR3 protein. The sample consists of a few hundred thousand distinct CDR3 sequences, 15% to 18% of them appearing once. Graves' hyperthyroidism showing no ophthalmopathy progression within 18 months was considered stable. Uncontrolled infection, other autoimmune disease, pregnancy or lactation barred patients from enrollment. The material sequenced was blood. The sequence derives from a young woman with Graves' hyperthyroidism.

Here the CDR3 reads CASSLAQGSGEKLFF. CDR3 nucleotides: TGTGCCAGCAGCTTAGCACAAGGGAGCGGTGAAAAACTGTTTTTT. The chain combines TRBV7-8 with TRBJ1-4, with D uncertain. Germline V gene sequence: CDR1 SGHVS, CDR2 FQNEAQ. The CDR3 is 15 residues long. Trimming stripped 0 bases from V and 7 bases from J, with 12 bases between.